The T cell receptor (beta chain) under discussion was sequenced for a study of metastatic and nonmetastatic thyroid tumors. Study context: Both malignant and benign thyroid patients supplied peripheral blood and tumor or nodule tissue samples, across which the repertoires of these patients were then compared.

The CDR3 has 16 amino acids. Trimming shortened V by 5 bases and J by 0 bases, and 14 bases separated the two germline ends. Germline CDR1 is MNHEY and CDR2 is SMNVEV (reference sequence). This clone was detected ten times or more. Per the study methods: In papillary thyroid cancer, a distant-metastasis classifier was built using CDR3 differences across clinicopathological groups. TCRdb re-analyzed the PCR reads using MiXCR. TCRdb, not the authors, supplied the V and J calls. The data show some 31,000 clones, roughly 7.1% seen once. Thyroid surgery was preceded by no treatment in any patient. Source material: blood. The receptor was derived from a female donor with papillary thyroid cancer or a benign thyroid nodule (not recorded which). Some clones in this sample may be carry-over from other donors' samples. The chain links TRBV27 to TRBJ2-1, with D possibly being TRBD1 (6 bases). The CDR3: CASSRQGPISYNEQFF. The CDR3 region has the DNA TGTGCCAGCAGTCGCCAGGGGCCAATCTCCTACAATGAGCAGTTCTTC.